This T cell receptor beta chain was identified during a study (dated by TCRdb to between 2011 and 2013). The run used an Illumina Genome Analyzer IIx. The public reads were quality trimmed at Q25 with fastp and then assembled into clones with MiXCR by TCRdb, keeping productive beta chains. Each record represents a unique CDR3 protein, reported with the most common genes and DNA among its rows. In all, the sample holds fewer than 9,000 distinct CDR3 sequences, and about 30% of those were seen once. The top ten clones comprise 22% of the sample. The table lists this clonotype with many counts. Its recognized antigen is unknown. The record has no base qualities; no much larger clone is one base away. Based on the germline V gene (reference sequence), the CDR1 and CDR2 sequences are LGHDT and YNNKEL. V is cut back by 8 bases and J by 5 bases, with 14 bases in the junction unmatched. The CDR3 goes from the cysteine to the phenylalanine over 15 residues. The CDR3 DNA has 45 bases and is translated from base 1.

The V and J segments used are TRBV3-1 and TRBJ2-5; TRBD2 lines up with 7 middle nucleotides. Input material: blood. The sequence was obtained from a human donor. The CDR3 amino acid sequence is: CASALGAGDMETQYF. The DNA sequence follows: TGTGCCAGCGCCCTTGGGGCGGGAGACATGGAGACCCAGTACTTC.